This T cell receptor beta chain was obtained from a study of T cell responses to AZD1222 COVID-19 vaccine. The study's findings and limits: Every sample of the repertoires postdated the peak T cell response. White British ancestry dominated among donors, who included more females, and clonal diversity was possibly underestimated.

Data came from immunoSEQ multiplex PCR; TCRdb stores just in-frame clones and leaves some out. The top ten hold roughly 8.4% of the sample, which has about 120,000 clones, about 90% seen once. This CDR3 is 12 amino acids long. Trimming stripped 4 bases from V and 4 bases from J, with 8 bases between. The germline V gene has CDR1 SGDLS and CDR2 YYNGEE. In regard to this clone: The antigen is undetermined.

The receptor's source is an adult in good health. This material consisted of peripheral blood, taken on day 0 of AZD1222 vaccination. The chain couples TRBV9 to TRBJ1-2; D not certain. The CDR3 nucleotides are TGTGCCAGCAGCTTCGTAAGCTATGGCTACACCTTC. Residues: CASSFVSYGYTF.